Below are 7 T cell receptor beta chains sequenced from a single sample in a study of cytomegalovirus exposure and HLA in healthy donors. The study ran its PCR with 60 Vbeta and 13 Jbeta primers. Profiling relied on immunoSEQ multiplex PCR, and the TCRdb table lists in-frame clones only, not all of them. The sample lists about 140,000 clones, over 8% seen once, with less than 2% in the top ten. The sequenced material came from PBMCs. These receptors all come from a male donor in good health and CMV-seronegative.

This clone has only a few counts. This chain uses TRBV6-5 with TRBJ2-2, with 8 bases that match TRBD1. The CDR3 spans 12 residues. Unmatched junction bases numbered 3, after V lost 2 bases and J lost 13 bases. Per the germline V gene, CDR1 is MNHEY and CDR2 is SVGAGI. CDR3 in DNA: TGTGCCAGCAGTTACGGGACAGGAGGGCTGTTTTTT. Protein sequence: CASSYGTGGLFF.

This CDR3 reads CASSSSTSGGRTGELFF. Written as DNA, the CDR3 is TGCGCCAGCAGCTCTTCGACTAGCGGGGGCCGGACCGGGGAGCTGTTTTTT. This rearrangement joins TRBV4-3 to TRBJ2-2; 12 nucleotides match TRBD2. With 5 bases clipped from V and 5 bases from J, the junction kept 9 bases outside the gene matches. Germline values: CDR1 LGHNA, CDR2 YSLEER. The CDR3 has 17 amino acids.

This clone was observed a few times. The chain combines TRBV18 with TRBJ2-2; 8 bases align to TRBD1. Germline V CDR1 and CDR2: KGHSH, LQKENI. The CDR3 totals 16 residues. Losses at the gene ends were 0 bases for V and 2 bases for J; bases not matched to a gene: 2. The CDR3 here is CASSPPGQGNTGELFF. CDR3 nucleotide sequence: TGTGCCAGCTCACCACCAGGACAGGGAAACACCGGGGAGCTGTTTTTT.

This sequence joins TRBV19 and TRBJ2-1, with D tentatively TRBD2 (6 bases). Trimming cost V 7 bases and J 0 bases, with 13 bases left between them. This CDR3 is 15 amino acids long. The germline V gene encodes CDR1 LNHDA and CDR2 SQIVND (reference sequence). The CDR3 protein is CASNEGRSSYNEQFF. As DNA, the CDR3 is TGTGCCAGTAATGAAGGGAGGAGCTCCTACAATGAGCAGTTCTTC.

This chain's CDR3 is CASSLARGAGEKLFF. CDR3 sequence (DNA): TGCGCCAGCAGCTTGGCCAGGGGGGCTGGGGAAAAACTGTTTTTT. This rearrangement joins TRBV5-1 to TRBJ1-4; 7 nucleotides agree with TRBD1. Unmatched junction bases numbered 7, after V lost 0 bases and J lost 8 bases. There are 15 residues in the CDR3. Per germline, CDR1 SGHRS and CDR2 YFSETQ.

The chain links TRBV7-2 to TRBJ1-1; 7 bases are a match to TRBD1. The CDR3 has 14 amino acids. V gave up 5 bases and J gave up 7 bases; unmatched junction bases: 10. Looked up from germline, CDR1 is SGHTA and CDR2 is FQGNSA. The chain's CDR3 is CASSHSQDRVEAFF. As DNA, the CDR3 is TGTGCCAGCAGCCACTCCCAAGACAGGGTTGAAGCTTTCTTT.

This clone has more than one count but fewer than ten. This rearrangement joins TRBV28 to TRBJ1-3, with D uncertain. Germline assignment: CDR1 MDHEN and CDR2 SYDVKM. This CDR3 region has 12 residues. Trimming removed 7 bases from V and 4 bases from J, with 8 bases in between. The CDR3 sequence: CASTIQGNTIYF. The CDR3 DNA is TGTGCCAGCACTATACAGGGAAACACCATATATTTT.